This TCR beta chain originates from a study of a mutant IDH1 vaccine in newly diagnosed glioma. Overall study context: The earlier regimen, radiotherapy, temozolomide, or both, was most often both.

Germline assignment: CDR1 MNHEY and CDR2 SMNVEV (reference sequence). Trimming took off 6 bases at V and 8 bases at J, with 13 bases between the two ends. The CDR3 is made up of 13 amino acids. Broader study findings: Seemingly, top peripheral T cell clonotype changes bore no relation to pseudoprogression.

Repertoires were generated with immunoSEQ multiplex PCR, while TCRdb's copy carries only in-frame clones and drops some. The sample carries about 46,000 clones, 70% to 90% recorded once. To note about this clone: Its target is unknown.

Time point meaning: baseline, week 1 (first vaccination visit). The treatment was: pre-vaccination baseline after standard-of-care therapy. The receptor's source is a man in his forties with glioma. The specimen was PBMCs, collected from a glioma patient treated with radiotherapy, temozolomide or both. This chain joins TRBV27 and TRBJ2-2; TRBD1 might be the D (6 bases). This CDR3 reads CASSPTGFGELFF. CDR3 bases: TGTGCCAGCAGCCCGACAGGTTTTGGGGAGCTGTTTTTT.